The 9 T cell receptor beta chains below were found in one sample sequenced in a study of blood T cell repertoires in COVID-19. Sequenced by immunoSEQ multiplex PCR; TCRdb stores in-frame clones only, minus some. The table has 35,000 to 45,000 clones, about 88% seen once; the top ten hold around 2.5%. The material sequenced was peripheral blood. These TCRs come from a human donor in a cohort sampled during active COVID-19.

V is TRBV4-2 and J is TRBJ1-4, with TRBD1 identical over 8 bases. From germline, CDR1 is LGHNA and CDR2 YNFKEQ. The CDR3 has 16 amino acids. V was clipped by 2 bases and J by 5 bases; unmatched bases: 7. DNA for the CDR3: TGTGCCAGCAGCCAACCTCGGACAGGGAAAAATGAAAAACTGTTTTTT. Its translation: CASSQPRTGKNEKLFF.

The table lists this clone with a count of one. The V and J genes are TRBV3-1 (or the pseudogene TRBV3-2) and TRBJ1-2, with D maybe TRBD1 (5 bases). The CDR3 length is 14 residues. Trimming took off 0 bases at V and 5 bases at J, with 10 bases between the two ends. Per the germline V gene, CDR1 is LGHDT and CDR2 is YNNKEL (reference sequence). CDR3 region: CASSQDLGGYGYTF. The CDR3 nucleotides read TGTGCCAGCAGCCAAGATCTCGGGGGGTATGGCTACACCTTC.

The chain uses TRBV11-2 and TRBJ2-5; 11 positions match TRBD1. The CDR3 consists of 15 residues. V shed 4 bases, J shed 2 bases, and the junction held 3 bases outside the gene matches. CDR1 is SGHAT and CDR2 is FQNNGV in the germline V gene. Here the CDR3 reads CASSSDRGLQETQYF. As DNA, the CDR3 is TGTGCCAGCAGCTCGGACAGGGGGCTACAAGAGACCCAGTACTTC.

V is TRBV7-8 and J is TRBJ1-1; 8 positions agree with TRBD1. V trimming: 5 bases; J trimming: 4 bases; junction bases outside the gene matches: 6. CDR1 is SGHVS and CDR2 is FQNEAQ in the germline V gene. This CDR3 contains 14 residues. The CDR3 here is CASSIGQGGTEAFF. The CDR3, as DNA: TGTGCCAGCAGCATTGGACAGGGCGGCACTGAAGCTTTCTTT.

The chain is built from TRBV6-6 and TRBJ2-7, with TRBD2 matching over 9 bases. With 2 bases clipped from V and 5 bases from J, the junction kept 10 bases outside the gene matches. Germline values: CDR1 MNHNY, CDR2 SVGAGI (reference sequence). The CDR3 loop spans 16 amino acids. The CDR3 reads CASSYRRGGLVDEQYF. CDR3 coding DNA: TGTGCCAGCAGTTACCGGCGGGGGGGCCTGGTAGACGAGCAGTACTTC.

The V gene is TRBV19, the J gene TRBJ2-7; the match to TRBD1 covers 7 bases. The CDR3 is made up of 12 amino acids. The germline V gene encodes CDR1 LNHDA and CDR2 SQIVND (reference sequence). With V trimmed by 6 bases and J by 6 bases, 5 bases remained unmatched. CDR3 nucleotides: TGTGCCAGTAGCGGACAGGCTGGCGAGCAGTACTTC. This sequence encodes CASSGQAGEQYF. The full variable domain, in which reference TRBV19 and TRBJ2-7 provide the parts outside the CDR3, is DGGITQSPKYLFRKEGQNVTLSCEQNLNHDAMYWYRQDPGQGLRLIYYSQIVNDFQKGDIAEGYSVSREKKESFPLTVTSAQKNPTAFYLCASSGQAGEQYFGPGTRLTVT.

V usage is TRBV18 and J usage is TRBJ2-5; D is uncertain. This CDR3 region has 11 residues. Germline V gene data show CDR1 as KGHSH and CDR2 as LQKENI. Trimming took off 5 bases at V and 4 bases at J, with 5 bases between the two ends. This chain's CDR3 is CASSSSETQYF. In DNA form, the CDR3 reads TGTGCCAGCTCATCGTCAGAGACCCAGTACTTC. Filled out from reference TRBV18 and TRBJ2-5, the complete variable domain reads NAGVMQNPRHLVRRRGQEARLRCSPMKGHSHVYWYRQLPEEGLKFMVYLQKENIIDESGMPKERFSAEFPKEGPSILRIQQVVRGDSAAYFCASSSSETQYFGPGTRLLVL.

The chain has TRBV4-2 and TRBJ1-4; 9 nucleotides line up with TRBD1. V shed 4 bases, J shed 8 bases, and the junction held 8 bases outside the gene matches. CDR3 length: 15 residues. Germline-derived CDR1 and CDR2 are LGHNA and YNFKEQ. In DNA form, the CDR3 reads TGTGCCAGCAGCCGAACCGGGACAGGGACCGAAAAACTGTTTTTT. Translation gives CASSRTGTGTEKLFF.

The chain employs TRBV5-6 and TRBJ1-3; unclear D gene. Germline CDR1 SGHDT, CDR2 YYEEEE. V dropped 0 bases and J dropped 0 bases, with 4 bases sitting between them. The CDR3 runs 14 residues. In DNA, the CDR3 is TGTGCCAGCAGCTTGGCAGGCTCTGGAAACACCATATATTTT. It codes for CASSLAGSGNTIYF.